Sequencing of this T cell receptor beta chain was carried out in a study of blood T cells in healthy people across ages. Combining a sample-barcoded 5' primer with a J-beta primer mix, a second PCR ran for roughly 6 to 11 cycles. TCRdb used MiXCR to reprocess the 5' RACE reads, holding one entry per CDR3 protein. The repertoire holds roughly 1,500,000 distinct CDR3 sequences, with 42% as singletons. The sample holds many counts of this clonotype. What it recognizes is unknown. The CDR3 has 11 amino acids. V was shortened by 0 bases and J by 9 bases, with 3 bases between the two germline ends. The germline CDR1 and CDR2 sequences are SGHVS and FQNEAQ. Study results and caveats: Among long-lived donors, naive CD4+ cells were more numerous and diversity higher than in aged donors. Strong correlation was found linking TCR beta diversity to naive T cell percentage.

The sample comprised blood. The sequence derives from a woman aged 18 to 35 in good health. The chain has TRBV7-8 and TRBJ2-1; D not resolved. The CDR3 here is CASSLAPEQFF. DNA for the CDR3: TGTGCCAGCAGCTTAGCCCCTGAGCAGTTCTTC.